Listed below are T cell receptor beta chains from one sample, sequenced in a study of neurological immune-mediated disorders. Each CDR3 protein gets one entry after TCRdb re-called the 5' RACE reads with MiXCR. The data show tens of thousands of distinct CDR3 sequences, about 9.4% seen once. The sample consisted of PBMCs. These receptors all stem from a man aged 35-49 years in good health. Both conserved end residues are part of each CDR3. A D gene is named only where the DNA matches it firmly. A clone size is listed for some rows: how often the clone was seen (once, few, many), or a class if it is expanded.

d_call	v_call	clone_size	cdr3_length	j_call	cdr3_aa	cdr3_nt
NA	TRBV5-1	many	16	TRBJ2-4	CASSLESLLAKNIQYF	TGCGCCAGCAGCTTGGAAAGCTTGCTAGCCAAAAACATTCAGTACTTC
NA	TRBV7-3	NA	16	TRBJ2-1	CASTLMALVFDNEQFF	TGTGCCAGTACCCTAATGGCTCTGGTGTTCGACAATGAGCAGTTCTTC
TRBD2	TRBV12-3/TRBV12-4	many	15	TRBJ2-2	CASSPSGGDLRELFF	TGTGCCAGCAGTCCGAGCGGGGGGGATCTCCGGGAGCTGTTTTTT
NA	TRBV19	many	13	TRBJ2-3	CASSGRGTDTQYF	TGTGCCAGTTCTGGACGGGGCACAGATACGCAGTATTTT
TRBD1	TRBV29-1	many	14	TRBJ2-7	CSVVRDRGLYEQYF	TGCAGCGTTGTGCGGGACAGGGGGTTATACGAGCAGTACTTC
TRBD2	TRBV3-1	few	15	TRBJ2-1	CASSQGAIAGGEQFF	TGTGCCAGCAGCCAAGGAGCGATAGCGGGAGGAGAGCAGTTCTTC
TRBD1	TRBV10-3	many	16	TRBJ2-7	CAISRRQGPLYYEQYF	TGTGCCATCAGCCGTAGACAGGGACCCCTTTACTACGAGCAGTACTTC
TRBD1	TRBV24-1	NA	15	TRBJ2-3	CATSDSGQGTDTQYF	TGTGCCACCAGTGACTCGGGACAGGGGACAGATACGCAGTATTTT
NA	TRBV6-1	many	15	TRBJ1-5	CASIVTDLLGQPQHF	TGTGCCAGCATAGTTACGGACCTACTGGGTCAGCCCCAGCATTTT
TRBD2	TRBV15	many	16	TRBJ2-3	CATSGGLAGSTDTQYF	TGTGCCACCAGCGGGGGACTAGCGGGTAGCACAGATACGCAGTATTTT
TRBD1	TRBV6-1	few	14	TRBJ1-1	CASSKQGIGTEAFF	TGTGCCAGCAGTAAACAGGGGATAGGGACTGAAGCTTTCTTT
TRBD1	TRBV12-3/TRBV12-4	many	13	TRBJ1-5	CASTPGGWQPQHF	TGTGCCAGCACCCCAGGGGGTTGGCAGCCCCAGCATTTT
TRBD1	TRBV6-5	many	13	TRBJ1-2	CASSRGQGEGYTF	TGTGCCAGCAGTAGAGGACAGGGGGAGGGCTACACCTTC
NA	TRBV7-8	many	15	TRBJ2-7	CASSTTRFGSYEQYF	TGTGCCAGCAGCACCACCCGATTTGGGTCCTACGAGCAGTACTTC
NA	TRBV6-5	NA	16	TRBJ1-2	CASKTGGAAYLDGYTF	TGTGCCAGCAAAACAGGTGGGGCAGCTTATCTGGATGGCTACACCTTC
NA	TRBV5-1	NA	13	TRBJ1-1	CASSSGVTADAFF	TGCGCCAGCAGCTCGGGGGTTACGGCTGACGCTTTCTTT
NA	TRBV5-6	many	11	TRBJ2-1	CASSWSNEQFF	TGTGCCAGCAGCTGGTCGAATGAGCAGTTCTTC
TRBD1	TRBV7-2	many	17	TRBJ2-7	CASSVASGQVFSYEQYF	TGTGCCAGCAGCGTTGCCTCGGGACAGGTCTTCTCCTACGAGCAGTACTTC
NA	TRBV7-2	few	15	TRBJ2-1	CASSATRGSYNEQFF	TGTGCCAGCAGCGCCACCCGGGGATCCTACAATGAGCAGTTCTTC
NA	TRBV7-9	few	14	TRBJ2-1	CASSRGGRMDEQFF	TGTGCCAGCAGCCGAGGGGGGCGGATGGATGAGCAGTTCTTC
TRBD2	TRBV15	many	15	TRBJ2-5	CATSRDGGGRETQYF	TGTGCCACCAGCAGAGACGGGGGGGGGCGAGAGACCCAGTACTTC
TRBD2	TRBV20-1	many	14	TRBJ2-7	CSAGRPSRLYEQYF	TGCAGTGCCGGGAGGCCTAGCCGCCTCTACGAGCAGTACTTC
NA	TRBV28	many	14	TRBJ1-1	CASSPGGWDPEAFF	TGTGCCAGCAGTCCCGGAGGGTGGGACCCTGAAGCTTTCTTT
NA	TRBV10-3	many	12	TRBJ2-1	CATTSEVNEQFF	TGTGCCACCACATCAGAGGTCAATGAGCAGTTCTTC